Listed below are T cell receptor beta chains from one sample, sequenced in a study of blood T cell repertoires in COVID-19. Data came from immunoSEQ multiplex PCR; TCRdb stores just in-frame clones and leaves some out. The sample shows some 31,000 clones, 93% of them seen only once. The sequenced material came from peripheral blood. The source of these receptors is a human donor in a cohort sampled during active COVID-19. The CDR3 runs from the conserved cysteine through the conserved F or W. Fields, in order: V gene, clone size, D gene, J gene, CDR3 DNA, CDR3 protein. D genes are given only for firm matches. Size is stated for part of the rows, as once, few or many counts, or as a class when the clone is expanded.

TRBV7-2	once	NA	TRBJ2-3	TGTGCCAGCAGCCGAGAAATAGAGGATACGCAGTATTTT	CASSREIEDTQYF
TRBV7-8	NA	TRBD1	TRBJ1-6	TGTGCCAGCAGCGCAAGGGGCGGACAGGGGGGATCCTATAATTCACCCCTCCACTTT	CASSARGGQGGSYNSPLHF
TRBV6-6	once	NA	TRBJ1-4	TGTGCCACCCGACAGACCACAGGTGACGAAAAACTGTTTTTT	CATRQTTGDEKLFF
TRBV19	NA	TRBD1	TRBJ1-5	TGTGCCAGTAGTATAGCCCCCCCACAGGGGGAACAGCCCCAGCATTTT	CASSIAPPQGEQPQHF
TRBV27	NA	NA	TRBJ2-2	TGTGCCAGCAGGTCAGGGAACACCGGGGAGCTGTTTTTT	CASRSGNTGELFF
TRBV5-8	NA	NA	TRBJ1-2	TGTGCCAGCAGCTTGGGGCCCACCTATGGCTACACCTTC	CASSLGPTYGYTF
TRBV6-5	NA	NA	TRBJ2-5	TGTGCCAGCAAGCCACAGGGGGGGGTGGAGACCCAGTACTTC	CASKPQGGVETQYF
TRBV6-5	NA	NA	TRBJ2-7	TGTGCCAGCGATGGGGGGTACGAGCAGTACTTC	CASDGGYEQYF
TRBV27	NA	NA	TRBJ1-2	TGTGCCAGCAGGGAGACAGAACTCTATGGCTACACCTTC	CASRETELYGYTF
TRBV10-3	NA	NA	TRBJ1-3	TGTGCCTCTAGTCAACAGGTCAGCTCTGGAAACACCATATATTTT	CASSQQVSSGNTIYF
TRBV6-6	NA	NA	TRBJ2-1	TGTGCCAGCAGTTACATGGCAGGGGAATACGAGCAGTTCTTC	CASSYMAGEYEQFF
TRBV5-1	NA	TRBD1	TRBJ2-3	TGCGCCAGCAGCCGGGACAGGGGTACAGATACGCAGTATTTT	CASSRDRGTDTQYF
TRBV19	NA	NA	TRBJ1-3	TGTGCCAGTAGTAGAGACAGGAAGAAGGCTGGAAACACCATATATTTT	CASSRDRKKAGNTIYF
TRBV11-2	NA	TRBD1	TRBJ2-5	TGTGCCAGCAGCTTAGTTGGGACAGGGAAAGAGACCCAGTACTTC	CASSLVGTGKETQYF
TRBV7-9	NA	NA	TRBJ1-3	TGTGCCAGCAGGAGTAACCAGGGGACCTACTCTGGAAACACCATATATTTT	CASRSNQGTYSGNTIYF
TRBV4-1	NA	TRBD1	TRBJ2-2	TGCGCCAGCAGGCCTCCGGGACAGGCCCATAGGAGGCTGTTTTTT	CASRPPGQAHRRLFF
TRBV11-2	NA	NA	TRBJ2-1	TGTGCCAGCAACCTAGGGGGGGGCTTCTACAATGAGCAGTTCTTC	CASNLGGGFYNEQFF
TRBV27	once	NA	TRBJ1-1	TGTGCCAGCAGTTTACCAGGACGGGGGAACACTGAAGCTTTCTTT	CASSLPGRGNTEAFF
TRBV5-4	once	NA	TRBJ2-1	TGTGCCAGCAGCTTGGCAGGCGATGAGCAGTTCTTC	CASSLAGDEQFF
TRBV6-5	NA	NA	TRBJ2-1	TGTGCCAGCACAGTGGACTTCCCCGATGAGCAGTTCTTC	CASTVDFPDEQFF
TRBV11-2	NA	NA	TRBJ2-4	TGTGCCAGCACCCTGGGGGCAGCCAAAAACATTCAGTACTTC	CASTLGAAKNIQYF
TRBV29-1	NA	TRBD1	TRBJ2-1	TGCAGCGTTGCCACAGGGGATGAGCAGTTCTTC	CSVATGDEQFF
TRBV3-1/TRBV3-2	NA	NA	TRBJ1-3	TGTGCCAGCAGCCAGGACAGCCGAAACACCATATATTTT	CASSQDSRNTIYF
TRBV6-4	NA	NA	TRBJ1-2	TGTGCCAGCAGTGACTCTGTACGAGGGAGTTATGGCTACACCTTC	CASSDSVRGSYGYTF
TRBV10-2	NA	NA	TRBJ2-1	TGCGCCAGCATGGGCAGGGGCTTTTACAATGAGCAGTTCTTC	CASMGRGFYNEQFF
TRBV5-1	NA	NA	TRBJ2-2	TGCGCCAGCAGCTTGTTGGCAGGGCGGAACACCGGGGAGCTGTTTTTT	CASSLLAGRNTGELFF
TRBV5-4	NA	TRBD2	TRBJ2-7	TGTGCCAGCAACATAGCGGGGGAACTAGGCTACGAGCAGTACTTC	CASNIAGELGYEQYF
TRBV24-1	NA	TRBD1	TRBJ2-3	TGTGCCACCAGTGATCCCGGGACAGAGGAGGATACGCAGTATTTT	CATSDPGTEEDTQYF
TRBV20-1	NA	NA	TRBJ1-1	TGCAGTGCGACGTCGGGAGAAGCTTTCTTT	CSATSGEAFF
TRBV7-9	NA	TRBD1	TRBJ1-5	TGTGCCAGCAGCCACGGACAGGGAGTAGGTCAGCCCCAGCATTTT	CASSHGQGVGQPQHF
TRBV29-1	NA	TRBD1	TRBJ1-1	TGCAGCGTTGCACGAACAGGGGGTATTGAAGCTTTCTTT	CSVARTGGIEAFF
TRBV6-4	NA	TRBD1	TRBJ1-2	TGTGCCAGTTCCGACCAAAGACAGGGGGTATCATATGGCTACACCTTC	CASSDQRQGVSYGYTF
TRBV28	NA	TRBD1	TRBJ1-5	TGTGCCAGCCGCCCCTACGGACAGGGTAATCAGCCCCAGCATTTT	CASRPYGQGNQPQHF
TRBV12-5	NA	NA	TRBJ2-1	TGTGCTAGTGGGCTTCATTTCCGGTTGGGGGCTTCGGACAATGAGCAGTTCTTC	CASGLHFRLGASDNEQFF
TRBV28	NA	TRBD1	TRBJ2-2	TGTGCCAGCAGCGCCCTGGGACAGATCACCGGGGAGCTGTTTTTT	CASSALGQITGELFF
TRBV6-2/TRBV6-3	few	NA	TRBJ1-3	TGTGCCAGCAGTTATCTAGGGGCCTCCGGAAACACCATATATTTT	CASSYLGASGNTIYF
TRBV6-1	once	TRBD1	TRBJ1-4	TGTGCCAGCAGTGGTGGACAGGAAACAACTAATGAAAAACTGTTTTTT	CASSGGQETTNEKLFF
TRBV9	NA	NA	TRBJ2-5	TGTGCCAGCAGCGTAGAGAGTAATTCGCAAGAGACCCAGTACTTC	CASSVESNSQETQYF
TRBV3-1/TRBV3-2	few	NA	TRBJ2-2	TGTGCCAGCAGCCAAGGTTTAGAAACCGGGGAGCTGTTTTTT	CASSQGLETGELFF
TRBV29-1	NA	TRBD2	TRBJ2-3	TGCAGCGTCTCCTCTCTTGCGGGAGTAGTAGATACGCAGTATTTT	CSVSSLAGVVDTQYF
TRBV6-8	NA	NA	TRBJ1-6	TGTGCCAGCAGTTACTCGGGAAAGACAGGTCGGGGCTCCTATAATTCACCCCTCCACTTT	CASSYSGKTGRGSYNSPLHF
TRBV10-1	NA	TRBD1	TRBJ2-7	TGCGCCAGCAGTGAGCGACAGGGGGCTGCGTACGAGCAGTACTTC	CASSERQGAAYEQYF